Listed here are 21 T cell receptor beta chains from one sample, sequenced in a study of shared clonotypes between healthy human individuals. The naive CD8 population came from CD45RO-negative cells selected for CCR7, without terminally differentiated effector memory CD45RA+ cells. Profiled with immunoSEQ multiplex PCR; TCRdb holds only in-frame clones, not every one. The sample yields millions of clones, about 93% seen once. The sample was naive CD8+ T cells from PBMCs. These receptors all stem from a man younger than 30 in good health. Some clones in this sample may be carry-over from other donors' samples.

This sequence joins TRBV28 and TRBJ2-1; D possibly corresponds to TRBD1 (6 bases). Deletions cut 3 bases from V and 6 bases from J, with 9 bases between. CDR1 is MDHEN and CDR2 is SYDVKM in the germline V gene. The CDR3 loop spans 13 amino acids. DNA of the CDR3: TGTGCCAGCAGTTTTGTCAGGGGCAATGAGCAGTTCTTC. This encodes CASSFVRGNEQFF.

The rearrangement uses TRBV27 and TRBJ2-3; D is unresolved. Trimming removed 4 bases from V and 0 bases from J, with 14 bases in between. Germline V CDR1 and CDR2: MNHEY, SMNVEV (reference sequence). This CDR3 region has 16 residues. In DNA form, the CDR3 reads TGTGCCAGCAGTTCGGACCCGACCTCTAGCACAGATACGCAGTATTTT. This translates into CASSSDPTSSTDTQYF.

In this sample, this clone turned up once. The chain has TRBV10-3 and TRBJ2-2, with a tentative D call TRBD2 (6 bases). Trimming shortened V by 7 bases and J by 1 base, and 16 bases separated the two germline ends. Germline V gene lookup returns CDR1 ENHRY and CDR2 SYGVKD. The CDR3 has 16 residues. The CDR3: CAITREDTLNTGELFF. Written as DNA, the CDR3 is TGTGCCATCACGAGGGAGGACACACTGAACACCGGGGAGCTGTTTTTT.

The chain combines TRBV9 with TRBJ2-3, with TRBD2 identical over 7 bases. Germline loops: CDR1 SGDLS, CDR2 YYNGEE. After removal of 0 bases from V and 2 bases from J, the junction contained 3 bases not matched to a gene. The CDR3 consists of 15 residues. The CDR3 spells CASSVGLALTDTQYF. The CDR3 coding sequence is TGTGCCAGCAGCGTAGGACTAGCCCTCACAGATACGCAGTATTTT.

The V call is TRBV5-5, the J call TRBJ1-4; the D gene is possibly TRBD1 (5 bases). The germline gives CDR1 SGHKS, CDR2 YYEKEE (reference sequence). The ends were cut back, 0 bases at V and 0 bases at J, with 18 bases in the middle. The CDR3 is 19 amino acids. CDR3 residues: CASSLELGLIMATNEKLFF. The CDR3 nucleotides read TGTGCCAGCAGCTTGGAATTGGGACTTATAATGGCAACTAATGAAAAACTGTTTTTT.

This CDR3 is CASSPGLAAYNEQFF. The CDR3 region has the DNA TGTGCCAGCAGCCCGGGACTAGCGGCCTACAATGAGCAGTTCTTC. The chain joins TRBV7-7 to TRBJ2-1, with 11 bases that match TRBD2. The CDR3 length is 15 residues. Germline-derived CDR1 and CDR2 are SSHAT and FNYEAQ (reference sequence). Losses at the gene ends were 5 bases for V and 2 bases for J; bases not matched to a gene: 2.

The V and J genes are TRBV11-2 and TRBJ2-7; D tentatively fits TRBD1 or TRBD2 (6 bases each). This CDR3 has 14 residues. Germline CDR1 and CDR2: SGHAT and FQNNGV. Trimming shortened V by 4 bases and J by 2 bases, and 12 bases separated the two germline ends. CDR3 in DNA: TGTGCCAGCAGCTCAGAGGAGGGGGCCTACGAGCAGTACTTC. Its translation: CASSSEEGAYEQYF. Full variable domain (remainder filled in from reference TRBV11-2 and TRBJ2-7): EAGVAQSPRYKIIEKRQSVAFWCNPISGHATLYWYQQILGQGPKLLIQFQNNGVVDDSQLPKDRFSAERLKGVDSTLKIQPAKLEDSAVYLCASSSEEGAYEQYFGPGTRLTVT.

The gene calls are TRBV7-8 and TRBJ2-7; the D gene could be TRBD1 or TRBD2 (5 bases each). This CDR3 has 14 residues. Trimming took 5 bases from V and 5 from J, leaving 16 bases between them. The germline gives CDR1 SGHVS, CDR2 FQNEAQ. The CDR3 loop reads CASSPDVGVDEQYF. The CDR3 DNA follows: TGTGCCAGCAGCCCGGACGTGGGGGTCGACGAGCAGTACTTC. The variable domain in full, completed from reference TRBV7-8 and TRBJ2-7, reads GAGVSQSPRYKVAKRGQDVALRCDPISGHVSLFWYQQALGQGPEFLTYFQNEAQLDKSGLPSDRFFAERPEGSVSTLKIQRTQQEDSAVYLCASSPDVGVDEQYFGPGTRLTVT.

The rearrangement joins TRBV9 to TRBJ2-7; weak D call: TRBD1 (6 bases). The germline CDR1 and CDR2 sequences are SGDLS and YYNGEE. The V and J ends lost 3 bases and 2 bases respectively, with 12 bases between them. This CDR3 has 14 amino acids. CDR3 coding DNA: TGTGCCAGCAGCGGGTTGGACAGCCCCTACGAGCAGTACTTC. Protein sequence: CASSGLDSPYEQYF.

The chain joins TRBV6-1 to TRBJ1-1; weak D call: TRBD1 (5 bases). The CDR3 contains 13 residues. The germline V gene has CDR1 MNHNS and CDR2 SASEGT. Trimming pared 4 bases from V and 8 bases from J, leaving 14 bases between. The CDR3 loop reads CASSVTGTAEAFF. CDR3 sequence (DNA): TGTGCCAGCAGTGTCACCGGGACGGCCGAAGCTTTCTTT.

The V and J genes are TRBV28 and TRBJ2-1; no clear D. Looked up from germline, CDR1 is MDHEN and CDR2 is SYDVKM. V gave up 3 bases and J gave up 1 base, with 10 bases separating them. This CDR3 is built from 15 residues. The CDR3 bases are TGTGCCAGCAGTTTTGGCAGACGATCCTACAATGAGCAGTTCTTC. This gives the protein CASSFGRRSYNEQFF.

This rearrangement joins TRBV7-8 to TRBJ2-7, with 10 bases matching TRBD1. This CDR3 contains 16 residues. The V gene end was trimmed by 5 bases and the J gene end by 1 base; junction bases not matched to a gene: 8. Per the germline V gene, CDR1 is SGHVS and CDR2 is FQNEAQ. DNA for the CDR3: TGTGCCAGCAGCCCCGGTGGGGGACAGGGGTCCTACGAGCAGTACTTC. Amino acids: CASSPGGGQGSYEQYF.

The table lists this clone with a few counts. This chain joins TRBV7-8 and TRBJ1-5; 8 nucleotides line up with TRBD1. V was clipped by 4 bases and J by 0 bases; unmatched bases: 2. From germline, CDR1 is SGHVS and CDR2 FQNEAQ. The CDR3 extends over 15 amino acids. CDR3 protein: CASSSDRASNQPQHF. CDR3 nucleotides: TGTGCCAGCAGCTCGGACAGGGCTAGCAATCAGCCCCAGCATTTT. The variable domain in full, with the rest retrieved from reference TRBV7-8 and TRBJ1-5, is GAGVSQSPRYKVAKRGQDVALRCDPISGHVSLFWYQQALGQGPEFLTYFQNEAQLDKSGLPSDRFFAERPEGSVSTLKIQRTQQEDSAVYLCASSSDRASNQPQHFGDGTRLSIL.

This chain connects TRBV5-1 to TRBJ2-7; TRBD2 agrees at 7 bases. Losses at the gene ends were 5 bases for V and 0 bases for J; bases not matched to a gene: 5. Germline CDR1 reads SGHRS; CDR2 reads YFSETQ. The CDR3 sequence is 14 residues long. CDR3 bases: TGCGCCAGCAGGGTGAGCGGGGCCTCCTACGAGCAGTACTTC. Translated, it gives CASRVSGASYEQYF.

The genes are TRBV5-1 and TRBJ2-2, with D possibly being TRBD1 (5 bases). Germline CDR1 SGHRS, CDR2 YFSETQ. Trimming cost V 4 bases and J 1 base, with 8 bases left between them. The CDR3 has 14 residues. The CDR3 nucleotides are TGCGCCAGCAGCGGAGACAGGAACACCGGGGAGCTGTTTTTT. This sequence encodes CASSGDRNTGELFF.

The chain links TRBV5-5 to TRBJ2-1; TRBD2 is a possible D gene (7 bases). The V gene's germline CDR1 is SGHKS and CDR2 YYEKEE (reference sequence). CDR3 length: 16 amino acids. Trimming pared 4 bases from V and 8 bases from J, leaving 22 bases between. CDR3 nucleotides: TGTGCCAGCAGCCCCAGGGGAGGGCCCGCCTCACATGAGCAGTTCTTC. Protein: CASSPRGGPASHEQFF.

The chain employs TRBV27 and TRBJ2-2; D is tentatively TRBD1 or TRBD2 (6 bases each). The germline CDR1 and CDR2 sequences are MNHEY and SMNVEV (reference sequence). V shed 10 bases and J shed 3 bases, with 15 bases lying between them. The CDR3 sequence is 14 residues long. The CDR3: CATRGQGYTGELFF. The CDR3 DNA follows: TGTGCCACCCGGGGGCAGGGGTACACCGGGGAGCTGTTTTTT.

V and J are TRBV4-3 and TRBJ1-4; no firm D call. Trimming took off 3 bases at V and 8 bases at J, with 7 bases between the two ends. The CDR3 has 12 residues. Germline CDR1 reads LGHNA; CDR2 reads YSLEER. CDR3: CASSHSGEKLFF. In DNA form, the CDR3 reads TGCGCCAGCAGCCATTCGGGAGAAAAACTGTTTTTT.

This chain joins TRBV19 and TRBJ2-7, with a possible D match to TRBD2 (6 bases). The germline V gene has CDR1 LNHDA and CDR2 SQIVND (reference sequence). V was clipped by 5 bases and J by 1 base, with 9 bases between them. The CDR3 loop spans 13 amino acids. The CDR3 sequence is CASSPSASYEQYF. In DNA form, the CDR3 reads TGTGCCAGTAGTCCTAGCGCTTCCTACGAGCAGTACTTC.

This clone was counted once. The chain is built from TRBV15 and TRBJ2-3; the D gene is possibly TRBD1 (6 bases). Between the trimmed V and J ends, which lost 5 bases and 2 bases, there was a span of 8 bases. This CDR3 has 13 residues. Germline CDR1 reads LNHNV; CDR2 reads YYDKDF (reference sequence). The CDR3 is CATSRTVTDTQYF. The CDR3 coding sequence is TGTGCCACCAGCCGGACAGTCACAGATACGCAGTATTTT.

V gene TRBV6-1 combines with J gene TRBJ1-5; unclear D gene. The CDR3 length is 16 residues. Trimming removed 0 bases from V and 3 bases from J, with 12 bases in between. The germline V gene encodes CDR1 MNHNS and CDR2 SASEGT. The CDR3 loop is CASSEAREPNNQPQHF. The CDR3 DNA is TGTGCCAGCAGTGAAGCGCGGGAACCTAACAATCAGCCCCAGCATTTT.